Below are 15 T cell receptor beta chains sequenced from a single sample in a study of cytomegalovirus exposure and HLA in healthy donors. Amplification used 60 Vbeta primers and 13 Jbeta primers. Some clones are missing from TCRdb's copy, which holds only in-frame ones; the method was immunoSEQ multiplex PCR. The table shows 150,000 to 200,000 clones, with roughly 79% occurring only once. Material for sequencing was PBMCs. These receptors came from a young man in good health and CMV-seronegative.

The chain couples TRBV2 to TRBJ2-4, with a tentative D call TRBD1 (5 bases). V was clipped by 6 bases and J by 0 bases, with 12 bases between them. The CDR3 length is 15 residues. Germline CDR1 SNHLY, CDR2 FYNNEI. This CDR3 reads CASRPTDLAKNIQYF. In DNA, the CDR3 is TGTGCCAGCAGGCCGACAGACCTAGCCAAAAACATTCAGTACTTC.

This sequence joins TRBV27 and TRBJ2-7; the match to TRBD2 covers 11 bases. With 0 bases clipped from V and 6 bases from J, the junction kept 4 bases outside the gene matches. CDR1 is MNHEY and CDR2 is SMNVEV in the germline V gene (reference sequence). This CDR3 region has 15 residues. DNA of the CDR3: TGTGCCAGCAGTTTATCCCTAGCGGGAGGCCTCGAGCAGTACTTC. It translates to CASSLSLAGGLEQYF.

V and J are TRBV30 and TRBJ2-2; TRBD2 might be the D (6 bases). The V gene's germline CDR1 is GTSNPN and CDR2 SVGIG (reference sequence). This CDR3 region has 13 residues. V lost 8 bases and J lost 5, with 15 bases in between. As DNA, the CDR3 is TGTGCCGGGAAGACCAGCGGGACCGGGGAGCTGTTTTTT. Protein sequence: CAGKTSGTGELFF.

V usage is TRBV29-1 and J usage is TRBJ2-7, with 7 bases that match TRBD1. CDR3 length: 12 residues. Germline CDR1 reads SQVTM; CDR2 reads ANQGSEA. The V and J ends lost 7 bases and 2 bases, in that order; junction bases with no gene match: 5. As DNA, the CDR3 is TGCAGCGGTACAGGGGTGACCTACGAGCAGTACTTC. Amino acid sequence: CSGTGVTYEQYF.

This clone has only a few counts. The genes are TRBV7-2 and TRBJ2-2; possibly TRBD1 for D (7 bases). V shed 1 base and J shed 6 bases, with 15 bases lying between them. The CDR3 contains 16 residues. Germline CDR1 reads SGHTA; CDR2 reads FQGNSA. The CDR3 loop reads CASSLVGGGGPGELFF. For the CDR3, the DNA is TGTGCCAGCAGCTTAGTCGGAGGGGGCGGGCCCGGGGAGCTGTTTTTT.

V is TRBV9 and J is TRBJ2-1; tentative D call: TRBD1 (5 bases). The CDR3 is 14 residues long. V lost 0 bases to trimming and J lost 4 bases, with 8 bases between them. The germline gives CDR1 SGDLS, CDR2 YYNGEE. In DNA, the CDR3 is TGTGCCAGCAGCGTAGGGACATATTACAATGAGCAGTTCTTC. Its translation is CASSVGTYYNEQFF. Filled out from reference TRBV9 and TRBJ2-1, the complete variable domain reads DSGVTQTPKHLITATGQRVTLRCSPRSGDLSVYWYQQSLDQGLQFLIQYYNGEERAKGNILERFSAQQFPDLHSELNLSSLELGDSALYFCASSVGTYYNEQFFGPGTRLTVL.

This clone was counted only a few times. This sequence joins TRBV7-6 and TRBJ1-5; the match to TRBD1 covers 8 bases. Unmatched junction bases numbered 10, after V lost 5 bases and J lost 7 bases. The CDR3 length is 15 residues. In germline, CDR1 is SGHVS, CDR2 FNYEAQ. The CDR3 protein is CASSPRTGNRQPQHF. The CDR3, as DNA: TGTGCCAGCAGCCCCCGGACAGGGAACAGGCAGCCCCAGCATTTT. The full variable domain, rest sourced from reference TRBV7-6 and TRBJ1-5, is GAGVSQSPRYKVTKRGQDVALRCDPISGHVSLYWYRQALGQGPEFLTYFNYEAQQDKSGLPNDRFSAERPEGSISTLTIQRTEQRDSAMYRCASSPRTGNRQPQHFGDGTRLSIL.

This sequence joins TRBV2 and TRBJ1-2; D unresolved. Trimming shortened V by 4 bases and J by 8 bases, and 11 bases separated the two germline ends. CDR1 and CDR2 from the germline V gene are SNHLY and FYNNEI. The CDR3 has 12 residues. The CDR3 nucleotides read TGTGCCAGCAGTGGAGTCAGGAGGGGCTACACCTTC. This codes for CASSGVRRGYTF.

V is TRBV18 and J is TRBJ1-1; 7 nucleotides match TRBD1. This CDR3 has 17 residues. Trimming at V came to 3 bases and at J to 1 base, leaving 11 bases not matched to a gene. The germline CDR1 and CDR2 sequences are KGHSH and LQKENI. CDR3 in amino acids: CASSPYGTGEKNTEAFF. CDR3 in DNA: TGTGCCAGCTCACCTTACGGCACAGGGGAAAAGAACACTGAAGCTTTCTTT.

V and J are TRBV5-1 and TRBJ2-5, with D perhaps matching TRBD2 (6 bases). V was shortened by 7 bases and J by 5 bases, with 18 bases between the two germline ends. Germline loops: CDR1 SGHRS, CDR2 YFSETQ. This CDR3 has 14 amino acids. CDR3 loop: CASGGVTEGETQYF. As DNA, the CDR3 is TGCGCCAGCGGCGGGGTGACAGAAGGGGAGACCCAGTACTTC. Full variable domain (missing parts from reference TRBV5-1 and TRBJ2-5): KAGVTQTPRYLIKTRGQQVTLSCSPISGHRSVSWYQQTPGQGLQFLFEYFSETQRNKGNFPGRFSGRQFSNSRSEMNVSTLELGDSALYLCASGGVTEGETQYFGPGTRLLVL.

The chain employs TRBV1 and TRBJ2-7; TRBD2 was called by the table and not checked on the DNA. TRBV1 is termed a pseudogene. CDR3 length: 18 amino acids. CDR3 region: CTSSQDLGIAGGSYEQYF. CDR3 nucleotide sequence: TGCACCAGCAGCCAAGATTTGGGTATAGCGGGAGGCTCCTACGAGCAGTACTTC.

The rearrangement joins TRBV5-6 to TRBJ2-7; TRBD2 is a possible D gene (6 bases). V lost 3 bases to trimming and J lost 1 base, with 11 bases between them. Germline CDR1 is SGHDT and CDR2 is YYEEEE. The CDR3 consists of 14 residues. In DNA, the CDR3 is TGTGCCAGCAGCTCAGCGGGCCGTTCCTACGAGCAGTACTTC. Amino acid sequence: CASSSAGRSYEQYF.

The chain carries TRBV11-2 and TRBJ2-5; TRBD1 matches 7 bases. The J call may be in error: the DNA end matches TRBJ2-7 better. Germline lookup yields CDR1 SGHAT and CDR2 FQNNGV. The CDR3 loop spans 15 amino acids. As DNA, the CDR3 is TGTGCCAGCAGCCGTTGGGACAGCGACTCCTACGAGCAGTACTTC. Translation: CASSRWDSDSYEQYF.

The CDR3 loop reads CASSPQGQGAIEQYF. For the CDR3, the DNA is TGTGCCAGCTCACCACAGGGACAGGGGGCGATCGAGCAGTACTTC. The V gene is TRBV18, the J gene TRBJ2-7; 12 nucleotides line up with TRBD1. The germline V gene encodes CDR1 KGHSH and CDR2 LQKENI. V shed 1 base and J 6 bases; nucleotides not matched to a gene: 4. This CDR3 region has 15 residues.

The chain links TRBV5-4 to TRBJ1-2; 7 bases map to TRBD1. The CDR3 length is 15 residues. From germline, CDR1 is SGHNT and CDR2 YYREEE (reference sequence). Trimming at V came to 5 bases and at J to 2 bases, leaving 9 bases not matched to a gene. The CDR3 protein is CASRPPGTENYGYTF. As DNA, the CDR3 is TGTGCCAGCAGACCTCCCGGGACAGAGAACTATGGCTACACCTTC.